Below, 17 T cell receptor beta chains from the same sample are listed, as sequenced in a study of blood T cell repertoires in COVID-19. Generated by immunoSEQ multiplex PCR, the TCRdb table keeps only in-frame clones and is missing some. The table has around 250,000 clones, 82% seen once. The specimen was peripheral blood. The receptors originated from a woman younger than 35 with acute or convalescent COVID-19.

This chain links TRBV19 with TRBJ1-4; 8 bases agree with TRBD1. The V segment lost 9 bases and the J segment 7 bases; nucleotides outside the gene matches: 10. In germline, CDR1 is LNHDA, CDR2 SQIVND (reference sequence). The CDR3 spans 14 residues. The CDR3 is CASQITGGSEKLFF. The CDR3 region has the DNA TGTGCCAGCCAGATTACAGGGGGTAGTGAAAAACTGTTTTTT. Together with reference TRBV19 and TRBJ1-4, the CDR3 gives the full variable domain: DGGITQSPKYLFRKEGQNVTLSCEQNLNHDAMYWYRQDPGQGLRLIYYSQIVNDFQKGDIAEGYSVSREKKESFPLTVTSAQKNPTAFYLCASQITGGSEKLFFGSGTQLSVL.

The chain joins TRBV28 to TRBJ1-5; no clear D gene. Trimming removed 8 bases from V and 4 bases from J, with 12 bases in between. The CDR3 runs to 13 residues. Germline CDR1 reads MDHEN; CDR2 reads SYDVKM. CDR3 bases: TGTGCCAGCTGCACGTGGGCAAATCAGCCCCAGCATTTT. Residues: CASCTWANQPQHF.

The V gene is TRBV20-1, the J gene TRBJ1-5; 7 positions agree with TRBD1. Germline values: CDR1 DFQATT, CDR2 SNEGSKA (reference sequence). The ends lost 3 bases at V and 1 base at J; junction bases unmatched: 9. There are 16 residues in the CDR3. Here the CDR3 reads CSASPLQGSSNQPQHF. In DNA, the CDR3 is TGCAGTGCTAGTCCTTTACAGGGGAGCAGCAATCAGCCCCAGCATTTT.

The DNA for the CDR3 is TGTGCCAGCTCACCACCGGACAGGGGCCCAGATGGCTACACCTTC. It encodes CASSPPDRGPDGYTF. This rearrangement joins TRBV18 to TRBJ1-2; 9 bases match TRBD1. The CDR3 loop spans 15 amino acids. Per germline, CDR1 KGHSH and CDR2 LQKENI. V lost 0 bases and J lost 6; bases outside the gene matches: 5.

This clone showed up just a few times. The CDR3 protein is CASSPGTGGYSYNSPLHF. Here the CDR3 DNA reads TGTGCCAGCAGCCCCGGGACAGGGGGGTACTCCTATAATTCACCCCTCCACTTT. The chain carries TRBV5-5 and TRBJ1-6; 11 bases agree with TRBD1. The germline gives CDR1 SGHKS, CDR2 YYEKEE (reference sequence). The V gene end was trimmed by 4 bases and the J gene end by 0 bases; junction bases not matched to a gene: 6. The CDR3 has 18 residues.

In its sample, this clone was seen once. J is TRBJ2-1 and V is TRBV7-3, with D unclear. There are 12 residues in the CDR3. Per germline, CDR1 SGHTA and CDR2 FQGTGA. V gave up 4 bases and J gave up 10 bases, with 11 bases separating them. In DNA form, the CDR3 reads TGTGCCAGCAGCTCCCTCGCGAAGGAGCAGTTCTTC. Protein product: CASSSLAKEQFF. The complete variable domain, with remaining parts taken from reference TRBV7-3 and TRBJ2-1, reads GAGVSQTPSNKVTEKGKYVELRCDPISGHTALYWYRQSLGQGPEFLIYFQGTGAADDSGLPNDRFFAVRPEGSVSTLKIQRTERGDSAVYLCASSSLAKEQFFGPGTRLTVL.

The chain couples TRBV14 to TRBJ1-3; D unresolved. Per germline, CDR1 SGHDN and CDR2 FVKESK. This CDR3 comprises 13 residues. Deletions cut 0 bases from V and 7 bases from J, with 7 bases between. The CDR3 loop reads CASSQDFGNTIYF. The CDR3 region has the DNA TGTGCCAGCAGCCAAGATTTCGGGAACACCATATATTTT.

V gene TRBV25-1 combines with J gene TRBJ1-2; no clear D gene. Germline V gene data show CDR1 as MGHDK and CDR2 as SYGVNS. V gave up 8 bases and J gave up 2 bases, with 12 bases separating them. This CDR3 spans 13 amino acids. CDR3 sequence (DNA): TGTGCCAGCCTGGGCCACCCCAACTATGGCTACACCTTC. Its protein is CASLGHPNYGYTF.

DNA for the CDR3: TGCAGCGTTGAAGATCCTGAGGGGGCGGCCTACGAGCAGTACTTC. Translation gives CSVEDPEGAAYEQYF. The J gene is TRBJ2-7, the V gene TRBV29-1; TRBD1 agrees at 7 bases. The CDR3 is 15 amino acids. V gave up 0 bases and J gave up 2 bases; unmatched junction bases: 7. Germline CDR1 SQVTM, CDR2 ANQGSEA.

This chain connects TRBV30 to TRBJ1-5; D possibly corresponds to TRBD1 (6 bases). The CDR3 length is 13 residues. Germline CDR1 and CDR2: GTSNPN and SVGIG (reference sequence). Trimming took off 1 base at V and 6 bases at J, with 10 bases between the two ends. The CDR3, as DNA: TGTGCCTGGAGTGACAGGGTTTTTCAGCCCCAGCATTTT. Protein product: CAWSDRVFQPQHF. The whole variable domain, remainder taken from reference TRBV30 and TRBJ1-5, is SQTIHQWPATLVQPVGSPLSLECTVEGTSNPNLYWYRQAAGRGLQLLFYSVGIGQISSEVPQNLSASRPQDRQFILSSKKLLLSDSGFYLCAWSDRVFQPQHFGDGTRLSIL.

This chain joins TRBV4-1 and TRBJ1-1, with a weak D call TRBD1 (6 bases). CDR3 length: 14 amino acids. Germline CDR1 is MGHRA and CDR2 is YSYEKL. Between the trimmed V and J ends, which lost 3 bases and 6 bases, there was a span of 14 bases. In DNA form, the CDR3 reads TGCGCCAGCAGCCACCCCGGGACATACTCTGAAGCTTTCTTT. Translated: CASSHPGTYSEAFF.

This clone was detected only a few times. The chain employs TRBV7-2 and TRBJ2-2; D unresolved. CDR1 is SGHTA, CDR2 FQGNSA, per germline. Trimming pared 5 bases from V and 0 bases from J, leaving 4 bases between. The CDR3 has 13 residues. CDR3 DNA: TGTGCCAGCAGCACTCCGAACACCGGGGAGCTGTTTTTT. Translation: CASSTPNTGELFF.

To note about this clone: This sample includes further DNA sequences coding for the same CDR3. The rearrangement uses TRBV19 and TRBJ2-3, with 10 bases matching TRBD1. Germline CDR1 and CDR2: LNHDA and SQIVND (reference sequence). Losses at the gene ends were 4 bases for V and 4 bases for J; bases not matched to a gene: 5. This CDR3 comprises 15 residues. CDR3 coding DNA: TGTGCCAGTAGTACTCCGGGACAGGGGCCAGATACGCAGTATTTT. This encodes CASSTPGQGPDTQYF.

The CDR3 sequence: CASSYETGPHEQYF. The CDR3 DNA sequence: TGTGCCAGCAGTTATGAGACAGGTCCCCACGAGCAGTACTTC. The gene calls are TRBV6-2 or TRBV6-3 and TRBJ2-7; D is possibly TRBD1 (6 bases). V was pared by 3 bases and J by 5 bases, with 14 bases between. The CDR3 is 14 amino acids. Looked up from germline, CDR1 is MNHEY and CDR2 is SVGEGT.

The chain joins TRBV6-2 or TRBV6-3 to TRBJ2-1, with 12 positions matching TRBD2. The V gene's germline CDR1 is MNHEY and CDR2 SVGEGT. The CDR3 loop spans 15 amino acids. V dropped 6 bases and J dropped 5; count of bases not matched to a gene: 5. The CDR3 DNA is TGTGCCAGCAGCGATGGACTAGCGGGAAACAATGAGCAGTTCTTC. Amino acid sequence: CASSDGLAGNNEQFF.

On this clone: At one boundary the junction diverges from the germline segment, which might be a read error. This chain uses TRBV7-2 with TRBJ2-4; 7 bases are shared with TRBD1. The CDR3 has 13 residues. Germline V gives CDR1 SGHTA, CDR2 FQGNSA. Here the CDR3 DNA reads TGTGCCAGCAGCTTAGGACCCCTACAGGGGTGGAACTTC. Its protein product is CASSLGPLQGWNF.

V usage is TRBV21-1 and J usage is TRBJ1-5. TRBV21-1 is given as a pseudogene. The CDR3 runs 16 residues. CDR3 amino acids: CASLRVAAAGNQPQHF. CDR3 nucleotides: TGTGCCAGCCTCCGGGTAGCGGCGGCAGGCAATCAGCCCCAGCATTTT.